This T cell receptor (beta chain) emerged from a study of cytomegalovirus exposure and HLA in healthy donors. Trimming cost V 6 bases and J 7 bases; bases outside gene matches: 15. The CDR3 is 15 amino acids. CDR1 SGHTA and CDR2 FQGTGA come from the germline V gene. PCR primers comprised 60 Vbeta and 13 Jbeta primers. Data came from immunoSEQ multiplex PCR; TCRdb stores just in-frame clones and leaves some out. Seen here are some 160,000 clones, 80% to 90% observed once, and the top ten hold 2.5%. Regarding this clone: The target antigen is unknown.

Study results and caveats: Presence/absence results assume similar sequencing depth per donor, which may not hold. Several top significant clusters appeared, in a later analysis, to be linked to common viral pathogens. TCR beta V- and J-gene trimming was later associated with a missense DCLRE1C variant.

The rearrangement joins TRBV7-3 to TRBJ2-7; 7 nucleotides align to TRBD2. What was sequenced was PBMCs. This receptor was taken from a man aged 25-40 years in good health and CMV-seropositive. The CDR3 reads CASSPSGLPGGEQYF. In DNA form, the CDR3 reads TGTGCCAGCAGTCCTTCGGGACTCCCGGGGGGAGAGCAGTACTTC.